The next 13 T cell receptor beta chains were all read from a single sample in a study of shared clonotypes between healthy human individuals. Some clones are missing from TCRdb's copy, which holds only in-frame ones; the method was immunoSEQ multiplex PCR. Of about 99,000 clones in the sample, over 40% were seen once. Sequenced sample: PBMCs. The receptors here all came from a woman between 35 and 50 years old in good health. Some clones in this sample may be carry-over from other donors' samples.

The chain recombines TRBV5-1 with TRBJ2-3; 8 bases map to TRBD2. There are 15 residues in the CDR3. The germline V gene has CDR1 SGHRS and CDR2 YFSETQ. Trimming removed 0 bases from V and 4 bases from J; junction bases left unmatched: 4. The CDR3 nucleotides read TGCGCCAGCAGCTTGGTCGGCGGGAGGCCAGATACGCAGTATTTT. Residues: CASSLVGGRPDTQYF. Using reference TRBV5-1 and TRBJ2-3 for the parts outside the CDR3, the full variable domain is KAGVTQTPRYLIKTRGQQVTLSCSPISGHRSVSWYQQTPGQGLQFLFEYFSETQRNKGNFPGRFSGRQFSNSRSEMNVSTLELGDSALYLCASSLVGGRPDTQYFGPGTRLTVL.

This clone showed up just a few times. J is TRBJ2-7 and V is TRBV18, with D possibly being TRBD1 (5 bases). Trimming removed 9 bases at V and 2 bases at J, with 17 bases between. The length of the CDR3 is 14 residues. Germline CDR1 and CDR2: KGHSH and LQKENI. CDR3 amino acids: CASKNPGIPYEQYF. DNA of the CDR3: TGTGCCAGTAAAAACCCAGGGATCCCCTACGAGCAGTACTTC.

With respect to this clone: This may be a read error: a much more frequent sequence differs by one nucleotide. The chain employs TRBV2 and TRBJ2-2, with D hard to call. CDR1 and CDR2 from the germline V gene are SNHLY and FYNNEI. V lost 2 bases and J lost 3, with 10 bases in between. The CDR3 consists of 15 residues. The CDR3 DNA is TGTGCCAGCAGTGAAAATCCCTTAGACACCGGGGAGCTGTTTTTT. Translating it yields CASSENPLDTGELFF.

Notes on this clone: Given a much more abundant clone one base away, this may be a read error. Other DNA variants within this sample encode the same CDR3. The J gene is TRBJ1-3, the V gene TRBV30; the match to TRBD1 covers 7 bases. The CDR3 has 16 residues. Germline V gene data show CDR1 as GTSNPN and CDR2 as SVGIG (reference sequence). Trimming cost V 0 bases and J 0 bases; bases outside gene matches: 5. CDR3 sequence reads: CAWSVPGGHSGNTIYF. The CDR3 nucleotides are TGTGCCTGGAGTGTACCAGGGGGACACTCTGGAAACACCATATATTTT.

This clone was observed at least ten times. The gene calls are TRBV4-2 and TRBJ1-5; TRBD1 is a possible D gene (6 bases). The length of the CDR3 is 15 residues. The V gene's germline CDR1 is LGHNA and CDR2 YNFKEQ. Deletions cut 0 bases from V and 5 bases from J, with 11 bases between. CDR3: CASSQDAGGHQPQHF. CDR3 nucleotide sequence: TGTGCCAGCAGCCAAGATGCGGGGGGGCATCAGCCCCAGCATTTT.

The CDR3 coding sequence is TGTGCCAGCTCACCAAGCGGTTGGGATACGCAGTATTTT. This sequence encodes CASSPSGWDTQYF. The chain joins TRBV18 to TRBJ2-3, with a possible D match to TRBD2 (5 bases). The V and J ends lost 2 bases and 6 bases respectively, with 9 bases between them. The germline CDR1 and CDR2 sequences are KGHSH and LQKENI. The CDR3 length is 13 residues. Full variable domain (missing parts from reference TRBV18 and TRBJ2-3): NAGVMQNPRHLVRRRGQEARLRCSPMKGHSHVYWYRQLPEEGLKFMVYLQKENIIDESGMPKERFSAEFPKEGPSILRIQQVVRGDSAAYFCASSPSGWDTQYFGPGTRLTVL.

This rearrangement joins TRBV29-1 to TRBJ2-7, with D perhaps TRBD2 (5 bases). Trimming cost V 6 bases and J 6 bases, with 18 bases left between them. The CDR3 extends over 13 amino acids. From germline, CDR1 is SQVTM and CDR2 ANQGSEA. CDR3 protein: CSVSEGGVGEQYF. The CDR3 nucleotides read TGCAGCGTCTCCGAGGGTGGGGTCGGCGAGCAGTACTTC.

This clone was seen a single time. The V gene is TRBV7-8, the J gene TRBJ1-5; D gene uncertain. Germline V CDR1 and CDR2: SGHVS, FQNEAQ. With 5 bases removed from V and 13 bases from J, the gap between germline ends came to 12 bases. The CDR3 spans 11 residues. CDR3 amino acids: CASSPDTRQHF. The DNA of the CDR3 is TGTGCCAGCAGCCCTGACACCCGGCAGCATTTT.

This chain links TRBV30 with TRBJ2-7; D call uncertain. This CDR3 is 11 amino acids long. V was cut by 2 bases and J by 6 bases, with 8 bases left in between. Germline CDR1 reads GTSNPN; CDR2 reads SVGIG (reference sequence). Here the CDR3 reads CAWSKGGEQYF. The CDR3 DNA reads TGTGCCTGGAGTAAGGGTGGCGAGCAGTACTTC. The variable domain in full, with the rest retrieved from reference TRBV30 and TRBJ2-7, is SQTIHQWPATLVQPVGSPLSLECTVEGTSNPNLYWYRQAAGRGLQLLFYSVGIGQISSEVPQNLSASRPQDRQFILSSKKLLLSDSGFYLCAWSKGGEQYFGPGTRLTVT.

For this clone: The junction departs from germline at one end; a sequencing error may be responsible. CDR3 sequence: CASSPTRGPNRPQHF. CDR3 in DNA: TGTGCCAGCAGCCCGACCCGGGGGCCGAATCGGCCCCAGCATTTT. The chain links TRBV9 to TRBJ1-5; maybe TRBD1 (6 bases). The CDR3 runs 15 residues. Germline assignment: CDR1 SGDLS and CDR2 YYNGEE.

The rearrangement uses TRBV7-2 and TRBJ2-7; a possible D gene is TRBD1 (6 bases). V was cut by 5 bases and J by 4 bases, with 15 bases left in between. The germline V gene encodes CDR1 SGHTA and CDR2 FQGNSA. CDR3 length: 14 amino acids. The CDR3 region is CASSPYRTAYEQYF. The DNA for the CDR3 is TGTGCCAGCAGCCCATATAGGACAGCGTACGAGCAGTACTTC.

V usage is TRBV7-3 and J usage is TRBJ1-2, with a tentative D call TRBD1 (5 bases). CDR1 and CDR2 (germline): SGHTA, FQGTGA. The CDR3 sequence is 15 residues long. V dropped 2 bases and J dropped 4 bases, with 14 bases sitting between them. The CDR3 sequence is CASSLGAEMSYGYTF. In nucleotides, the CDR3 is TGTGCCAGCAGCTTAGGGGCGGAAATGAGCTATGGCTACACCTTC.

The chain couples TRBV6-5 to TRBJ2-7; a weak D match, TRBD2 (7 bases). The CDR3 is made up of 13 amino acids. Germline CDR1 reads MNHEY; CDR2 reads SVGAGI. Between the trimmed V and J ends, which lost 7 bases and 6 bases, there was a span of 16 bases. The CDR3 is CASISEGGGEQYF. The CDR3 DNA is TGTGCCAGCATCTCTGAGGGAGGGGGCGAGCAGTACTTC.